A selection of T cell receptor beta chains follows, all from one sample in a study of monozygotic twins with inflammatory bowel disease. TCRdb reworked the 5' RACE reads into one entry per CDR3 protein, no DNA. This sample's table has around 410,000 distinct CDR3 sequences. Sequencing was carried out using blood. The source of these receptors is a human donor with ulcerative colitis or Crohn's disease, or a healthy co-twin of an affected twin (not recorded which). CDR3s include the opening cysteine and the closing phenylalanine or tryptophan.

V	J	length	CDR3
TRBV15	TRBJ2-7	14	CATSRDGFEYEQYF
TRBV3-1	TRBJ2-5	16	CASSRGSSGPQGAQYF
TRBV3-1	TRBJ2-1	16	CASSQVIAGADNEQFF
TRBV20-1	TRBJ2-3	14	CGGLRDSASDTQYF
TRBV7-9	TRBJ2-7	15	CASSSRDTFSYEQYF
TRBV6-2/TRBV6-3	TRBJ2-7	13	CASSFGGGNEQYF
TRBV7-9	TRBJ2-2	16	CASSRRGRENTGELFF
TRBV5-1	TRBJ2-5	14	CASSLVDRSETQYF
TRBV7-3	TRBJ2-2	16	CASSLNPSTNTGELFF
TRBV18	TRBJ1-1	14	CASSPQQGYTVAFF
TRBV12-3/TRBV12-4	TRBJ2-7	14	CASSFPRGRRVKYF
TRBV11-2	TRBJ1-5	13	CASSAYGEQPQHF
TRBV5-1	TRBJ2-1	15	CASSLYQGASNEQFF
TRBV7-9	TRBJ2-2	17	CASSLVRGKKNTGELFF
TRBV6-2/TRBV6-3	TRBJ2-1	13	CASSYDRGNEQFF
TRBV5-1	TRBJ1-1	15	CASSIRQGPNTEAFF
TRBV5-1	TRBJ1-6	15	CASSLDQGASSPLHF
TRBV20-1	TRBJ2-7	15	CSASDRDLIHYEQYF
TRBV5-1	TRBJ2-2	14	CASSGTVNTGELFF
TRBV28	TRBJ2-1	16	CASSRRTGLVWDEQFF
TRBV7-9	TRBJ2-3	15	CASNLLRETTDTQYF
TRBV7-9	TRBJ1-1	14	CASSLSVGTTEAFF
TRBV6-2/TRBV6-3	TRBJ2-7	13	CASRGPGVYEQYF
TRBV19	TRBJ2-1	14	CASSRGDFYNEQFF
TRBV3-1	TRBJ2-3	15	CASSPRQGSTDTQYF
TRBV20-1	TRBJ1-4	11	CSARFLQRGFF
TRBV12-3/TRBV12-4	TRBJ1-5	15	CASSLSRVRNQPQHF
TRBV27	TRBJ1-5	15	CASRPQGLGNQPQHF
TRBV18	TRBJ2-1	12	CASSPELTERFF
TRBV3-1	TRBJ2-1	16	CASSHAFGLAGNEQFF
TRBV10-3	TRBJ2-1	15	CAISESLAGRNEQFF
TRBV24-1	TRBJ2-3	16	CATSDPGGADTDTQYF
TRBV7-2	TRBJ1-5	15	CASSLVSQGNQPQHF
TRBV7-2	TRBJ1-5	15	CASSLKGTGNQPQHF
TRBV20-1	TRBJ2-3	18	CSARGGSGRPTSTDTQYF
TRBV5-4	TRBJ1-2	13	CASSYGQGDGYTF
TRBV24-1	TRBJ2-3	17	CATSDSPGAGQGDTQYF
TRBV7-2	TRBJ2-1	15	CASSLGRESYNEQFF
TRBV29-1	TRBJ1-2	11	CSAGDRYGYTF
TRBV7-7	TRBJ2-1	16	CASSSGGLVGRGEQFF
TRBV6-1	TRBJ2-4	17	CASRTDKQLLAKNIQYF
TRBV12-3/TRBV12-4	TRBJ1-5	13	CASRSPGNQPQHF
TRBV10-3	TRBJ2-3	15	CAIQPVAGGPDTQYF
TRBV7-9	TRBJ1-1	13	CASSRAGGTEAFF
TRBV29-1	TRBJ2-1	12	CSAGLGYNEQFF
TRBV14	TRBJ2-1	14	CASSSLDSYNEQFF
TRBV11-2	TRBJ2-1	15	CASSFYGSKYNEQFF
TRBV12-3/TRBV12-4	TRBJ2-2	15	CASSLQRQNTGELFF
TRBV10-3	TRBJ1-2	14	CAISGAASPSGYTF
TRBV13	TRBJ2-3	14	CASSDRDSTDTQYF
TRBV5-5	TRBJ1-2	14	CASSLPSQGGGYTF
TRBV4-1	TRBJ2-7	14	CASSQRQGVSEQYF